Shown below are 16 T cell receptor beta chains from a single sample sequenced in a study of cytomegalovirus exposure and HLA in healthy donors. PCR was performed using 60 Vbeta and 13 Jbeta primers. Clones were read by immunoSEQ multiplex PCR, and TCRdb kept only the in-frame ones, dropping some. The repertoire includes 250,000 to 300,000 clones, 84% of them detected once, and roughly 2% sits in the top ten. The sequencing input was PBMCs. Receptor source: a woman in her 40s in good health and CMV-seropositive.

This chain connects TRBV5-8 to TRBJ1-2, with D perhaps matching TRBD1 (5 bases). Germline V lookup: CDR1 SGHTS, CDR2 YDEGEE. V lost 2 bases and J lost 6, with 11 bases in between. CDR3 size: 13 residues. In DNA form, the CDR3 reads TGTGCCAGCAGCTTCGGGGGACGGAATGGCTACACCTTC. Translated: CASSFGGRNGYTF.

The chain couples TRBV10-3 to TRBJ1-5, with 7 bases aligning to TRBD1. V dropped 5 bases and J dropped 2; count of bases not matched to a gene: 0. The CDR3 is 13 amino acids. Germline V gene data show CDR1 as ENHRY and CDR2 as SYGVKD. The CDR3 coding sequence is TGTGCCATCAGTACAGGGGGCAATCAGCCCCAGCATTTT. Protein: CAISTGGNQPQHF.

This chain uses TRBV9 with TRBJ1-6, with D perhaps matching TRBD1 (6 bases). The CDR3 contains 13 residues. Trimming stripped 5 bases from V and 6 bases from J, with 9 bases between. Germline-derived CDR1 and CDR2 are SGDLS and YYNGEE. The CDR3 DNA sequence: TGTGCCAGCAGTCCAGGGGTTAATTCACCCCTCCACTTT. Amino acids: CASSPGVNSPLHF.

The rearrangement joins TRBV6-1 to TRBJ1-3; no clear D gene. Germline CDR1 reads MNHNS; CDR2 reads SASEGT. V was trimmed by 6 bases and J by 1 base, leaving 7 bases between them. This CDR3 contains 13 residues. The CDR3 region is CASRLSSGNTIYF. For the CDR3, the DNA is TGTGCCAGCAGGTTGTCTTCTGGAAACACCATATATTTT.

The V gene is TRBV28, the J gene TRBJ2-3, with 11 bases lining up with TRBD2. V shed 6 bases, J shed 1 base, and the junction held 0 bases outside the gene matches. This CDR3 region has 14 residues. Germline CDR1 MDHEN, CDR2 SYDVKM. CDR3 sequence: CASRLAGGTDTQYF. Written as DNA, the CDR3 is TGTGCCAGCAGACTAGCGGGGGGCACAGATACGCAGTATTTT.

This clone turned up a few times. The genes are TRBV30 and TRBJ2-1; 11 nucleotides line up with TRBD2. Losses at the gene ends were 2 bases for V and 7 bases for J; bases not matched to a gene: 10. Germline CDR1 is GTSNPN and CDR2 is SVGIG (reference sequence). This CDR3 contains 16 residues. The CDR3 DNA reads TGTGCCTGGAGTCCTAAACTAGCGGGAGCTAGGAATGAGCAGTTCTTC. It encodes CAWSPKLAGARNEQFF.

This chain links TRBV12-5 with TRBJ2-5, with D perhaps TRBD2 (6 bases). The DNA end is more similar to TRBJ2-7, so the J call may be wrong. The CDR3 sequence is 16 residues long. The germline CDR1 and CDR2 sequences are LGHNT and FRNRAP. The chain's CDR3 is CASGLVLVGGSYEQYF. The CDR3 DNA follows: TGTGCTAGTGGTTTGGTACTAGTGGGGGGATCCTACGAGCAGTACTTC.

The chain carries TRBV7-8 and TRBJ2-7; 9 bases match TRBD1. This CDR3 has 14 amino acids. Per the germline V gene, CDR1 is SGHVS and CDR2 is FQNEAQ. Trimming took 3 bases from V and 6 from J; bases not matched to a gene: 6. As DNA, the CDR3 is TGTGCCAGCAGCTTCCGGGGACAGGGTTCCGAGCAGTACTTC. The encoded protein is CASSFRGQGSEQYF.

DNA of the CDR3: TGTGCCTGGAGTCGGGGAGGGGTCATGGAAGAGACCCAGTACTTC. This gives the protein CAWSRGGVMEETQYF. The rearrangement joins TRBV30 to TRBJ2-5, with 7 bases identical to TRBD2. With 2 bases clipped from V and 3 bases from J, the junction kept 9 bases outside the gene matches. Looked up from germline, CDR1 is GTSNPN and CDR2 is SVGIG (reference sequence). The CDR3 loop spans 15 amino acids.

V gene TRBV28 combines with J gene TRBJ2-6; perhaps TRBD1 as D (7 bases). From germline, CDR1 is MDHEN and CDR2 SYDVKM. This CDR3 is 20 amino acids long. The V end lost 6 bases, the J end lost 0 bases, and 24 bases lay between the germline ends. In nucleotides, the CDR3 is TGTGCCAGCAGACCCACCTCACAGGGGAGGCCCCTCTCTGGGGCCAACGTCCTGACTTTC. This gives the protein CASRPTSQGRPLSGANVLTF. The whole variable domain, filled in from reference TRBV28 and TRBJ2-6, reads DVKVTQSSRYLVKRTGEKVFLECVQDMDHENMFWYRQDPGLGLRLIYFSYDVKMKEKGDIPEGYSVSREKKERFSLILESASTNQTSMYLCASRPTSQGRPLSGANVLTFGAGSRLTVL.

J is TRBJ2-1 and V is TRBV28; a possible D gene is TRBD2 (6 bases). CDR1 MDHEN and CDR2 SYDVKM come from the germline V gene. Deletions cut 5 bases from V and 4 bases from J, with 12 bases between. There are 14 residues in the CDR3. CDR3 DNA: TGTGCCAGCAGTCTAGCGTCGGTTTACAATGAGCAGTTCTTC. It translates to CASSLASVYNEQFF.

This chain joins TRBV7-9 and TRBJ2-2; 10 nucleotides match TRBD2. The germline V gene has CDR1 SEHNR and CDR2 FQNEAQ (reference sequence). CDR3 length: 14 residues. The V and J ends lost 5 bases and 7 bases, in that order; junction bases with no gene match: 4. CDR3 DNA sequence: TGTGCCAGCAGCACAGCGGGAGGGGTCGGGGAGCTGTTTTTT. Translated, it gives CASSTAGGVGELFF.

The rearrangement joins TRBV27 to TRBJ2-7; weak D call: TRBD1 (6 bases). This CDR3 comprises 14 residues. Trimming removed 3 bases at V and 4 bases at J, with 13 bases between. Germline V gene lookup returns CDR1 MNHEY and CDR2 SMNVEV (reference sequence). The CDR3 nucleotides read TGTGCCAGCAGTTTCGGCGACAGGAAATACGAGCAGTACTTC. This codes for CASSFGDRKYEQYF.

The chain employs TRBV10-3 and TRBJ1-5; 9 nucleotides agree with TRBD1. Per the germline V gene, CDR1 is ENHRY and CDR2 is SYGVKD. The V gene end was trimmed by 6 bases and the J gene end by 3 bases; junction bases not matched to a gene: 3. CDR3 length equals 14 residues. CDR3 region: CAISRTGDNQPQHF. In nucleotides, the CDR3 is TGTGCCATCAGCCGGACAGGGGACAATCAGCCCCAGCATTTT.

The CDR3 region is CASSFVLAGGPGEQYF. The CDR3 DNA is TGCGCCAGCAGCTTCGTTCTAGCGGGAGGGCCGGGCGAGCAGTACTTC. This chain links TRBV5-1 with TRBJ2-7, with TRBD2 matching 12 bases. Germline V gene lookup returns CDR1 SGHRS and CDR2 YFSETQ. V trimming: 2 bases; J trimming: 6 bases; junction bases outside the gene matches: 9. This CDR3 is 16 amino acids long. The full variable domain, in which reference TRBV5-1 and TRBJ2-7 provide the parts outside the CDR3, is KAGVTQTPRYLIKTRGQQVTLSCSPISGHRSVSWYQQTPGQGLQFLFEYFSETQRNKGNFPGRFSGRQFSNSRSEMNVSTLELGDSALYLCASSFVLAGGPGEQYFGPGTRLTVT.

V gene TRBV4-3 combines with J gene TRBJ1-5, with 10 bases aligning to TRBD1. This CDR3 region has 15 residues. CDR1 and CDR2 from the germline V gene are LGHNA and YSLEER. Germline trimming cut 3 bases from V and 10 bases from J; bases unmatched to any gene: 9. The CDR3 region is CASSQGTGAYQPQHF. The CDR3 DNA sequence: TGCGCCAGCAGCCAGGGGACAGGGGCCTACCAACCCCAGCATTTT.